Listed below are T cell receptor beta chains from one sample, sequenced in a study of identical twins. MiXCR was run by TCRdb on the 5' RACE reads, yielding one entry per CDR3 protein. There are 450,000 or so distinct CDR3 sequences in the sample; 12% to 15% occur only once, and 0.52% lies in the top ten. These data were also reused for a study on yellow fever vaccine responses in identical twins.

The specimen sequenced was CD4+ T cells sorted from blood. These receptors all come from a woman aged 18-29 years in good health. Each CDR3 is given with its conserved first and last residue. A D gene is named only where the DNA matches it firmly. Size tells how often a clone was seen (once, few, many) or the class of an expanded clone, and some rows leave it out.

CDR3 protein: CASSQGDRGRRTEAFF
CDR3 DNA: TGCGCCAGCAGCCAGGGGGACAGGGGGCGCAGGACTGAAGCTTTCTTT
J gene: TRBJ1-1
V gene: TRBV5-1
clone size: -
D gene: TRBD1

CDR3 protein: CASSFSTGRSEKLFF
CDR3 DNA: TGTGCCAGCAGCTTTTCTACAGGGCGTTCCGAAAAACTGTTTTTT
J gene: TRBJ1-4
V gene: TRBV11-2
clone size: -
D gene: -

CDR3 protein: CSARRVVTGELFF
CDR3 DNA: TGCAGTGCTAGGCGGGTCGTCACCGGGGAGCTGTTTTTT
J gene: TRBJ2-2
V gene: TRBV20-1
clone size: -
D gene: -

CDR3 protein: CASSLDGGEDTQYF
CDR3 DNA: TGTGCCAGCAGCTTAGATGGGGGGGAAGATACGCAGTATTTT
J gene: TRBJ2-3
V gene: TRBV11-2
clone size: few
D gene: TRBD2

CDR3 protein: CASWSLRFDQYF
CDR3 DNA: TGTGCCAGCTGGTCGTTGAGGTTCGACCAGTACTTC
J gene: TRBJ2-7
V gene: TRBV18
clone size: once
D gene: -

CDR3 protein: CASTISGTLYEQYF
CDR3 DNA: TGTGCCAGCACCATTAGCGGGACCCTCTACGAGCAGTACTTC
J gene: TRBJ2-7
V gene: TRBV7-9
clone size: -
D gene: TRBD2

CDR3 protein: CASSLGIRQGTYEQYF
CDR3 DNA: TGTGCCAGCAGCTTAGGTATACGGCAGGGGACCTACGAGCAGTACTTC
J gene: TRBJ2-7
V gene: TRBV7-2
clone size: few
D gene: -

CDR3 protein: CATNPNGLAENEQFF
CDR3 DNA: TGTGCCACAAACCCAAATGGGCTAGCGGAAAATGAGCAGTTCTTC
J gene: TRBJ2-1
V gene: TRBV7-8
clone size: few
D gene: TRBD2

CDR3 protein: CASKKGQDVPYEQYF
CDR3 DNA: TGCGCCAGCAAAAAAGGACAGGATGTTCCCTACGAGCAGTACTTC
J gene: TRBJ2-7
V gene: TRBV5-1
clone size: -
D gene: TRBD1

CDR3 protein: CASSQTGGAGQPQHF
CDR3 DNA: TGTGCCAGCAGCCAAACAGGGGGCGCGGGTCAGCCCCAGCATTTT
J gene: TRBJ1-5
V gene: TRBV12-3/TRBV12-4
clone size: many
D gene: TRBD1

CDR3 protein: CASSLVPGDYEQYF
CDR3 DNA: TGCGCCAGCAGCTTGGTACCGGGGGACTACGAGCAGTACTTC
J gene: TRBJ2-7
V gene: TRBV5-1
clone size: few
D gene: -

CDR3 protein: CASSELAAAQYNEQFF
CDR3 DNA: TGTGCCAGCAGTGAATTAGCAGCGGCACAATACAATGAGCAGTTCTTC
J gene: TRBJ2-1
V gene: TRBV25-1
clone size: -
D gene: -

CDR3 protein: CSVGKGEETQYF
CDR3 DNA: TGCAGCGTCGGTAAGGGAGAGGAGACCCAGTACTTC
J gene: TRBJ2-5
V gene: TRBV29-1
clone size: -
D gene: -

CDR3 protein: CASSSRSSGTGELFF
CDR3 DNA: TGCGCCAGCAGCTCCCGATCTAGTGGGACCGGGGAGCTGTTTTTT
J gene: TRBJ2-2
V gene: TRBV5-1
clone size: -
D gene: -

CDR3 protein: CASSTQRAGTEAFF
CDR3 DNA: TGTGCCAGTAGTACACAAAGGGCAGGGACTGAAGCTTTCTTT
J gene: TRBJ1-1
V gene: TRBV19
clone size: few
D gene: -

CDR3 protein: CASSESVPRTQYF
CDR3 DNA: TGTGCCAGCAGTGAATCGGTGCCGCGGACCCAGTACTTC
J gene: TRBJ2-5
V gene: TRBV25-1
clone size: -
D gene: -

CDR3 protein: CASSLAGGNMNTEAFF
CDR3 DNA: TGCGCCAGCAGCTTGGCTGGGGGCAACATGAACACTGAAGCTTTCTTT
J gene: TRBJ1-1
V gene: TRBV5-1
clone size: -
D gene: -

CDR3 protein: CASSQVQSTGELFF
CDR3 DNA: TGTGCCAGCAGCCAAGTACAGAGCACCGGGGAGCTGTTTTTT
J gene: TRBJ2-2
V gene: TRBV4-2
clone size: -
D gene: -

CDR3 protein: CASSRGVMLYNEQFF
CDR3 DNA: TGTGCCAGCAGCCGCGGGGTAATGCTATACAATGAGCAGTTCTTC
J gene: TRBJ2-1
V gene: TRBV28
clone size: few
D gene: -

CDR3 protein: CSASPGQGQEVSTDTQYF
CDR3 DNA: TGCAGTGCTAGCCCGGGACAGGGGCAGGAGGTTAGCACAGATACGCAGTATTTT
J gene: TRBJ2-3
V gene: TRBV20-1
clone size: -
D gene: TRBD1

CDR3 protein: CASSQRRPAENIQYF
CDR3 DNA: TGTGCCAGCAGCCAACGGCGGCCTGCGGAAAACATTCAGTACTTC
J gene: TRBJ2-4
V gene: TRBV3-1
clone size: -
D gene: -

CDR3 protein: CASRNHFSETQYF
CDR3 DNA: TGTGCCAGTCGGAACCACTTTTCGGAGACCCAGTACTTC
J gene: TRBJ2-5
V gene: TRBV4-2
clone size: many
D gene: -

CDR3 protein: CAISERRGHNYGYTF
CDR3 DNA: TGTGCCATCAGTGAAAGGAGGGGGCACAACTATGGCTACACCTTC
J gene: TRBJ1-2
V gene: TRBV10-3
clone size: -
D gene: TRBD1

CDR3 protein: CASSRGQKTSATNEKLFF
CDR3 DNA: TGTGCCAGCAGCCGCGGACAGAAGACAAGCGCAACTAATGAAAAACTGTTTTTT
J gene: TRBJ1-4
V gene: TRBV14
clone size: -
D gene: -

CDR3 protein: CASSPLAGRSTGELFF
CDR3 DNA: TGTGCCAGCAGTCCCCTAGCGGGAAGATCCACCGGGGAGCTGTTTTTT
J gene: TRBJ2-2
V gene: TRBV6-2/TRBV6-3
clone size: -
D gene: TRBD2

CDR3 protein: CASSSGTSGTNTGELFF
CDR3 DNA: TGCGCCAGCAGCTCGGGGACTAGCGGAACGAACACCGGGGAGCTGTTTTTT
J gene: TRBJ2-2
V gene: TRBV5-1
clone size: -
D gene: TRBD2

CDR3 protein: CASSLSTGTAKNIQYF
CDR3 DNA: TGTGCCAGCAGCTTGTCGACAGGGACGGCCAAAAACATTCAGTACTTC
J gene: TRBJ2-4
V gene: TRBV5-5
clone size: few
D gene: TRBD1

CDR3 protein: CASRRAGVSGELFF
CDR3 DNA: TGTGCCAGCCGCCGAGCGGGAGTCTCGGGGGAGCTGTTTTTT
J gene: TRBJ2-2
V gene: TRBV27
clone size: once
D gene: TRBD2

CDR3 protein: CASSSTGSRQQFF
CDR3 DNA: TGTGCCAGCAGCTCTACGGGGAGCCGCCAGCAGTTCTTC
J gene: TRBJ2-1
V gene: TRBV6-1
clone size: -
D gene: -

CDR3 protein: CCARDSGRLSNQPQHF
CDR3 DNA: TGCTGTGCTAGAGATTCAGGCAGACTTAGCAATCAGCCCCAGCATTTT
J gene: TRBJ1-5
V gene: TRBV20-1
clone size: -
D gene: -

CDR3 protein: CASSQRGQTNGYTF
CDR3 DNA: TGTGCCAGCAGCCAAAGGGGACAGACGAATGGCTACACCTTC
J gene: TRBJ1-2
V gene: TRBV3-1
clone size: -
D gene: TRBD1

CDR3 protein: CASSLVLGELFF
CDR3 DNA: TGTGCCAGCAGTTTGGTCTTAGGGGAGCTGTTTTTT
J gene: TRBJ2-2
V gene: TRBV12-3/TRBV12-4
clone size: many
D gene: -

CDR3 protein: CASSSWLGGGADTQYF
CDR3 DNA: TGCGCCAGCAGCTCGTGGTTAGGCGGGGGGGCGGATACGCAGTATTTT
J gene: TRBJ2-3
V gene: TRBV5-1
clone size: -
D gene: TRBD2

CDR3 protein: CASSQDTVGVRGEQFF
CDR3 DNA: TGCGCCAGCAGCCAAGATACTGTCGGCGTTAGGGGTGAGCAGTTCTTC
J gene: TRBJ2-1
V gene: TRBV4-3
clone size: many
D gene: -

CDR3 protein: CAIRRTGPYTGELFF
CDR3 DNA: TGTGCCATCAGACGGACAGGGCCTTACACCGGGGAGCTGTTTTTT
J gene: TRBJ2-2
V gene: TRBV10-3
clone size: -
D gene: TRBD1

CDR3 protein: CAWSVKRGPLHF
CDR3 DNA: TGTGCCTGGAGTGTAAAGCGGGGACCCCTCCACTTT
J gene: TRBJ1-6
V gene: TRBV30
clone size: few
D gene: -

CDR3 protein: CSAVLSGGTQYF
CDR3 DNA: TGCAGCGCCGTATTATCGGGTGGAACCCAGTACTTC
J gene: TRBJ2-5
V gene: TRBV29-1
clone size: many
D gene: -

CDR3 protein: CATARRTGSSTDTQYF
CDR3 DNA: TGTGCCACCGCTCGACGGACAGGCTCTAGCACAGATACGCAGTATTTT
J gene: TRBJ2-3
V gene: TRBV27
clone size: few
D gene: TRBD1

CDR3 protein: CASSHGQGAKYEQYF
CDR3 DNA: TGTGCCAGCAGTCACGGACAGGGGGCGAAGTACGAGCAGTACTTC
J gene: TRBJ2-7
V gene: TRBV6-5
clone size: -
D gene: TRBD1

CDR3 protein: CASSLGLAGTVGQETQYF
CDR3 DNA: TGTGCCAGCAGCTTAGGACTAGCGGGGACCGTGGGCCAAGAGACCCAGTACTTC
J gene: TRBJ2-5
V gene: TRBV11-1
clone size: few
D gene: TRBD2

CDR3 protein: CASSFYRGLYNEQFF
CDR3 DNA: TGTGCCAGCAGCTTTTACAGGGGGCTCTACAATGAGCAGTTCTTC
J gene: TRBJ2-1
V gene: TRBV7-2
clone size: -
D gene: TRBD1

CDR3 protein: CASSTLAGEGTDTQYF
CDR3 DNA: TGCGCCAGCAGCACTCTAGCGGGAGAGGGGACAGATACGCAGTATTTT
J gene: TRBJ2-3
V gene: TRBV5-1
clone size: many
D gene: TRBD2

CDR3 protein: CASLGAEETQYF
CDR3 DNA: TGCGCCAGCTTGGGAGCGGAAGAGACCCAGTACTTC
J gene: TRBJ2-5
V gene: TRBV5-1
clone size: -
D gene: -

CDR3 protein: CASSPVWSSAQETQYF
CDR3 DNA: TGTGCCAGCAGCCCCGTCTGGTCTAGCGCCCAAGAGACCCAGTACTTC
J gene: TRBJ2-5
V gene: TRBV7-2
clone size: -
D gene: -

CDR3 protein: CASSPPGPRTYEQYF
CDR3 DNA: TGTGCCAGCTCACCACCGGGACCTAGGACCTACGAGCAGTACTTC
J gene: TRBJ2-7
V gene: TRBV18
clone size: -
D gene: -

CDR3 protein: CASSLQGRAFF
CDR3 DNA: TGCGCCAGCAGCTTACAAGGACGAGCTTTCTTT
J gene: TRBJ1-1
V gene: TRBV5-1
clone size: few
D gene: -

CDR3 protein: CASSPLTSGDTYEQYF
CDR3 DNA: TGTGCCAGCTCACCCCTAACTAGCGGGGACACATACGAGCAGTACTTC
J gene: TRBJ2-7
V gene: TRBV18
clone size: few
D gene: TRBD2

CDR3 protein: CASSFRSLQETQYF
CDR3 DNA: TGTGCCAGCAGCTTCCGGAGCCTCCAAGAGACCCAGTACTTC
J gene: TRBJ2-5
V gene: TRBV11-2
clone size: few
D gene: -

CDR3 protein: CASSFGHKRGTDTQYF
CDR3 DNA: TGTGCCAGCAGTTTCGGACACAAAAGGGGCACAGATACGCAGTATTTT
J gene: TRBJ2-3
V gene: TRBV27
clone size: -
D gene: -

CDR3 protein: CSVEMGWGLSF
CDR3 DNA: TGCAGCGTTGAAATGGGTTGGGGTTTGTCCTTC
J gene: TRBJ2-1
V gene: TRBV29-1
clone size: many
D gene: -

CDR3 protein: CASSLDQGAGDTQYF
CDR3 DNA: TGTGCCAGCAGCTTAGATCAGGGGGCCGGAGATACGCAGTATTTT
J gene: TRBJ2-3
V gene: TRBV11-3
clone size: -
D gene: TRBD1